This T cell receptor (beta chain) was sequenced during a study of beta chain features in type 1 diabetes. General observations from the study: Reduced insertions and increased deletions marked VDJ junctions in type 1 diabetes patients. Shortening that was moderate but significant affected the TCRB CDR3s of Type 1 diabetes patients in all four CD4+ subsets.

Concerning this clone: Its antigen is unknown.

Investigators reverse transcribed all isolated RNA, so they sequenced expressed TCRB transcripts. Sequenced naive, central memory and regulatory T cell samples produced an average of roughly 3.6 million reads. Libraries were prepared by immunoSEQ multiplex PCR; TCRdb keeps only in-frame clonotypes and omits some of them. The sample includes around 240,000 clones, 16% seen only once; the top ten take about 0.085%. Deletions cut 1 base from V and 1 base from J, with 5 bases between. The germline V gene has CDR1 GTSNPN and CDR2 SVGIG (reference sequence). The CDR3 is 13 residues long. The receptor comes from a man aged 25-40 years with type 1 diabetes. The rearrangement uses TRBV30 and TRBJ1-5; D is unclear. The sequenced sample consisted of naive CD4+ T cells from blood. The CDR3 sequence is CAWSERSNQPQHF. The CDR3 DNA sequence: TGTGCCTGGAGTGAGCGAAGCAATCAGCCCCAGCATTTT. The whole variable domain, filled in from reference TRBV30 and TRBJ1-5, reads SQTIHQWPATLVQPVGSPLSLECTVEGTSNPNLYWYRQAAGRGLQLLFYSVGIGQISSEVPQNLSASRPQDRQFILSSKKLLLSDSGFYLCAWSERSNQPQHFGDGTRLSIL.